The rows below give T cell receptor beta chains drawn from one sample of a study of vaccination and CD4 T cells after COVID-19. TCRdb reprocessed the PCR reads with MiXCR, giving one entry per CDR3 protein. The sample lists about 10,000 distinct CDR3 sequences; roughly 64% were seen once. No cognate antigen is known for these TCRs. Source material: CD4+ T cells from blood, cultured in vitro. Source of these receptors: a human donor who had recovered from COVID-19. Both conserved end residues are part of each CDR3. A D gene is named only where the DNA matches it firmly. Only some rows state a clone size, as once, few, many or a class for expanded clones.

d_gene,v_gene,j_gene,abundance,CDR3nt,CDR3aa
-,TRBV20-1,TRBJ2-5,-,TGCAGTGCTAGTTTCAGGGGTCGGGAGACCCAGTACTTC,CSASFRGRETQYF
-,TRBV10-3,TRBJ2-3,-,TGTGCCATCAGCGCCGCCTGGGGCACAGATACGCAGTATTTT,CAISAAWGTDTQYF
TRBD1,TRBV7-3,TRBJ1-5,-,TGTGCCAGCAGCCCAGCTCGACAGGGGGATCAGCCCCAGCATTTT,CASSPARQGDQPQHF
-,TRBV24-1,TRBJ1-3,-,TGTGCCACCAGTGGGGGGCCTGGAAACACCATATATTTT,CATSGGPGNTIYF
TRBD1,TRBV6-2/TRBV6-3,TRBJ2-5,few,TGTGCCAGCAGCCTCGGGACAGACGTCCAAGAGACCCAGTACTTC,CASSLGTDVQETQYF
TRBD2,TRBV6-1,TRBJ2-4,few,TGTGCCAGCAGTCCCCGGGGGGTGGAAAACATTCAGTACTTC,CASSPRGVENIQYF
-,TRBV6-1,TRBJ1-1,-,TGTGCCAGCAGAACTGACAGGCCGCCCCGAGAAGCTTTCTTT,CASRTDRPPREAFF
-,TRBV6-2/TRBV6-3,TRBJ1-2,few,TGTGCCAGCAGAGTGAAGGACAGACTGGGAAACTATGGCTACACCTTC,CASRVKDRLGNYGYTF
-,TRBV6-4,TRBJ2-7,-,TGTGCCAGCAGTGAGGCTGGGGGCACATCCTACGAGCAGTACTTC,CASSEAGGTSYEQYF
-,TRBV11-3,TRBJ1-1,once,TGTGCCAGCAGGCGCATCGGGACGGACACTGAAGCTTTCTTT,CASRRIGTDTEAFF
-,TRBV7-3,TRBJ1-2,few,TGTGCCAGCAGCTTAACTGGAGTGGGTCTTGATGGCTACACCTTC,CASSLTGVGLDGYTF
-,TRBV9,TRBJ2-3,large,TGTGCCAGCAGCTCCTCGACGGGGGTAGATACGCAGTATTTT,CASSSSTGVDTQYF
-,TRBV2,TRBJ2-5,-,TGTGCCAGCAGTCGGGAGTCGTACCAAGAGACCCAGTACTTC,CASSRESYQETQYF
TRBD2,TRBV15,TRBJ2-7,-,TGTGCCACCAGCAGAGGGGCGGGAGGCTACGAGCAGTACTTC,CATSRGAGGYEQYF
TRBD1,TRBV6-5,TRBJ1-1,-,TGTGCCAGCAGTTCATCAGGGGGGCTCACTGAAGCTTTCTTT,CASSSSGGLTEAFF
TRBD1,TRBV12-3/TRBV12-4,TRBJ1-5,-,TGTGCCAGCAGCCCAGGGGGGACAGGGCGTCAGCCCCAGCATTTT,CASSPGGTGRQPQHF
-,TRBV5-1,TRBJ2-1,-,TGCGCCAGCAGCTTCGGACAGACCTACAATGAGCAGTTCTTC,CASSFGQTYNEQFF
-,TRBV11-3,TRBJ2-7,-,TGTGCCAGCAGCCGGATCAGATACGAGCAGTACTTC,CASSRIRYEQYF
-,TRBV6-5,TRBJ1-2,-,TGTGCCAGCAGTTACTCGATGGGGGGGTCGGAAGGTGGCTACACCTTC,CASSYSMGGSEGGYTF
-,TRBV6-1,TRBJ2-7,-,TGTGCCACCAGGGACGCGCTTCGCGAGCAGTACTTC,CATRDALREQYF
TRBD2,TRBV20-1,TRBJ2-3,-,TGCAGTGCTAGAGTCTCGCTAGCGGGACGCACAGATACGCAGTATTTT,CSARVSLAGRTDTQYF
-,TRBV12-3/TRBV12-4,TRBJ2-4,-,TGTGCCAGCAGTTTAGGACGGGCCAAAAACATTCAGTACTTC,CASSLGRAKNIQYF
-,TRBV6-2/TRBV6-3,TRBJ1-2,-,TGTGCCGTCCAAGGTACAGGGAACTATGGCTACACCTTC,CAVQGTGNYGYTF
-,TRBV20-1,TRBJ1-1,-,TGCAGTGCTAGGTCCCTCAGGGCTGAAGCTTTCTTT,CSARSLRAEAFF
-,TRBV7-2,TRBJ2-1,few,TGTGCCAGCAGCTTTTTTCGGGGGGCTCACAATGAGCAGTTCTTC,CASSFFRGAHNEQFF
TRBD2,TRBV20-1,TRBJ2-1,-,TGCAGTGCTAGAGTCCCTAGCGGCCTCTCCTACAATGAGCAGTTCTTC,CSARVPSGLSYNEQFF
TRBD1,TRBV5-6,TRBJ1-5,-,TGTGCCAGCAGCGAGGGACAGGGGTTTCAGCCCCAGCATTTT,CASSEGQGFQPQHF
-,TRBV11-2,TRBJ1-1,-,TGTGCCAGCAGCTCGCCGCGGGGGAGGGCTGAAGCTTTCTTT,CASSSPRGRAEAFF
-,TRBV5-8,TRBJ1-5,-,TGTGCCAGCATGGTTCCAGGGGGCAATCAGCCCCAGCATTTT,CASMVPGGNQPQHF
-,TRBV19,TRBJ1-4,-,TGTGCCAGTACAGAGAGACGGCGGGGAATCGAAAAACTGTTTTTT,CASTERRRGIEKLFF
TRBD1,TRBV20-1,TRBJ1-5,-,TGCAGTGCCACCCAAACAGGGGGCAATCAGCCCCAGCATTTT,CSATQTGGNQPQHF
TRBD1,TRBV5-3,TRBJ1-2,-,TGTGCCAGCAGCGTCACCTCCGGGACAGGAGGACTATGGGGTTACACCTTC,CASSVTSGTGGLWGYTF
-,TRBV19,TRBJ2-7,-,TGTGCCAGTAGGCCGGGACTCGCATCTACTTACGAGCAGTACTTC,CASRPGLASTYEQYF
-,TRBV21-1,TRBJ1-4,-,TGTGCCAGCAGCAAAGTGGCAGGGGGTGAAAAACTGTTTTTT,CASSKVAGGEKLFF
-,TRBV7-9,TRBJ1-1,once,TGTGCCAGCAGCTTAGGCGCCGAGGGCACTGAAGCTTTCTTT,CASSLGAEGTEAFF
-,TRBV19,TRBJ2-2,-,TGTGCCAGTAGTATTAGGGGGGCCGGCGGCGGGGAGCTGTTTTTT,CASSIRGAGGGELFF
-,TRBV7-2,TRBJ1-6,-,TGTGCCAGCAGCTTAGGAGTCGGACACGTTTTTTCACCCCTCCACTTT,CASSLGVGHVFSPLHF
-,TRBV10-3,TRBJ2-1,-,TGTGCCATCAGTGAGAGATACAATGAGCAGTTCTTC,CAISERYNEQFF
-,TRBV7-3,TRBJ1-1,-,TGTGCCAGCAGCTTAAGGCCTACTTCCACTGAAGCTTTCTTT,CASSLRPTSTEAFF
-,TRBV28,TRBJ1-1,-,TGTGCCAGCAGGAGGGGGGGGCCGAACACTGAAGCTTTCTTT,CASRRGGPNTEAFF
-,TRBV19,TRBJ1-1,few,TGTGCCAGTAGTACCACCTGGAACACTGAAGCTTTCTTT,CASSTTWNTEAFF
TRBD1,TRBV24-1,TRBJ1-5,few,TGTGCCACCAGTGATCCCGGGACAGGGGGCGAGCCCCAGCATTTT,CATSDPGTGGEPQHF
-,TRBV12-3/TRBV12-4,TRBJ1-5,-,TGTGCCAGCAGTTTATTTCTAGGGGGTTTTCAGCAGCCCCAGCATTTT,CASSLFLGGFQQPQHF
TRBD1,TRBV7-9,TRBJ1-1,medium-sized,TGTGCCAGCAGCTTTACAGGGGGCGATGAAGCTTTCTTT,CASSFTGGDEAFF
TRBD1,TRBV12-3/TRBV12-4,TRBJ2-5,few,TGTGCCAGCAGCCATGGGACAGTGGGAACGGTGGCCCAGTACTTC,CASSHGTVGTVAQYF
-,TRBV7-2,TRBJ1-2,-,TGTGCCAGCAGCCCTCAAGGGACGGTGGGTCTAGGCTACACCTTC,CASSPQGTVGLGYTF
TRBD1,TRBV10-3,TRBJ1-3,-,TGTGCCATCAGAACCACAGGGGAAGGAAACACCATATATTTT,CAIRTTGEGNTIYF
TRBD1,TRBV6-5,TRBJ2-2,-,TGTGCCAGCAGTTCGTCGGGACAGGGGGCCGGGGAGCTGTTTTTT,CASSSSGQGAGELFF
-,TRBV24-1,TRBJ1-1,few,TGTGCCACCAGTGGGGCGGCGAACACTGAAGCTTTCTTT,CATSGAANTEAFF
TRBD1,TRBV14,TRBJ2-7,-,TGTGCCAGCAGCCTTCTTTCCTGGGACAGATCCTACGAGCAGTACTTC,CASSLLSWDRSYEQYF